Listed below are T cell receptor beta chains from one sample, sequenced in a study of CXCR3-negative and CXCR3-positive naive CD8 T cells. TCRdb re-called the 5' RACE reads and gives one entry per CDR3 protein, without DNA. Its listing shows tens of thousands of distinct CDR3 sequences. Sequences were obtained from naive CXCR3+ CD8+ T cells from blood. Every receptor here comes from a human donor in good health. Some clones in this sample may be carry-over from other donors' samples. The CDR3 runs from the conserved cysteine through the conserved F or W. Each record gives: V gene, J gene, CDR3 protein.

V gene: TRBV27
J gene: TRBJ1-6
CDR3 protein: CASSRGLNSPLHF

V gene: TRBV7-9
J gene: TRBJ2-1
CDR3 protein: CASSLGGGGRYDEQFF

V gene: TRBV5-6
J gene: TRBJ1-5
CDR3 protein: CASSSTGYSNQPQHF

V gene: TRBV12-3/TRBV12-4
J gene: TRBJ2-7
CDR3 protein: CASSGRGTYEQYF

V gene: TRBV7-9
J gene: TRBJ2-5
CDR3 protein: CASSLRRETQYF

V gene: TRBV6-5
J gene: TRBJ2-7
CDR3 protein: CASSTSGFTYEQYF

V gene: TRBV7-2
J gene: TRBJ1-1
CDR3 protein: CASSLGYGTEAFF

V gene: TRBV5-5
J gene: TRBJ2-1
CDR3 protein: CASSLDPLGVAGVDYNEQFF

V gene: TRBV4-1
J gene: TRBJ2-7
CDR3 protein: CASSHTSGGFYEQYF

V gene: TRBV6-2/TRBV6-3
J gene: TRBJ2-5
CDR3 protein: CASSYGDESQTQYF

V gene: TRBV7-9
J gene: TRBJ1-3
CDR3 protein: CASSPSGARASGNTIYF

V gene: TRBV5-1
J gene: TRBJ2-7
CDR3 protein: CASWGTGSDEQYF

V gene: TRBV2
J gene: TRBJ2-1
CDR3 protein: CASRYSENNLYNEQFF

V gene: TRBV19
J gene: TRBJ2-2
CDR3 protein: CASSYRAHGELFF

V gene: TRBV6-1
J gene: TRBJ2-7
CDR3 protein: CASSLRDSYEQYF

V gene: TRBV7-6
J gene: TRBJ2-1
CDR3 protein: CAVGGFYNEQFF

V gene: TRBV7-6
J gene: TRBJ2-7
CDR3 protein: CASSPGPVSYEQYF